This entry lists 16 T cell receptor beta chains sequenced from one sample in a study of T cell responses to AZD1222 COVID-19 vaccine. The repertoire was sequenced with immunoSEQ multiplex PCR; TCRdb's copy has only in-frame clones and lacks some. The table shows about 130,000 clones, with under 95% occurring only once. Sequenced material: peripheral blood, taken on day 0 of AZD1222 vaccination. The receptors were gathered from an adult in good health.

This clone was recorded once. The chain couples TRBV6-4 to TRBJ1-6; D is unclear. The V gene lost 4 bases and the J gene lost 8 bases, with 12 bases spanning the gap. From germline, CDR1 is MRHNA and CDR2 SNTAGT. The CDR3 totals 14 residues. The CDR3 reads CASSVRGLDSPLHF. The CDR3 coding sequence is TGTGCCAGCAGTGTTCGTGGTTTGGATTCACCCCTCCACTTT.

V gene TRBV11-1 combines with J gene TRBJ2-3, with D perhaps being TRBD1 or TRBD2 (5 bases each). The CDR3 extends over 14 amino acids. V lost 5 bases to trimming and J lost 4 bases, with 13 bases between them. Per the germline V gene, CDR1 is SGHAT and CDR2 is FQDESV (reference sequence). CDR3 in amino acids: CASSLTGPPDTQYF. For the CDR3, the DNA is TGTGCCAGCAGCCTTACGGGGCCCCCAGATACGCAGTATTTT.

The rearrangement joins TRBV5-4 to TRBJ2-4; TRBD2 agrees at 7 bases. The trim removed 2 bases at V and 10 bases at J, leaving 6 bases unmatched. CDR3 length: 13 amino acids. Germline assignment: CDR1 SGHNT and CDR2 YYREEE (reference sequence). The CDR3 DNA sequence: TGTGCCAGCAGCTTTCACCAGGGAGGGATTCAGTACTTC. Translation gives CASSFHQGGIQYF.

The chain combines TRBV11-2 with TRBJ2-1, with 11 bases identical to TRBD2. This CDR3 comprises 17 residues. The V gene end was trimmed by 5 bases and the J gene end by 10 bases; junction bases not matched to a gene: 16. CDR1 and CDR2 (germline): SGHAT, FQNNGV. CDR3 nucleotide sequence: TGTGCCAGCAGCCGGGACGGGACTAGCGGATACAATATAGAGCAGTTCTTC. Amino acids: CASSRDGTSGYNIEQFF.

The chain has TRBV28 and TRBJ1-4; D ambiguous. The V gene's germline CDR1 is MDHEN and CDR2 SYDVKM. Trimming removed 6 bases at V and 2 bases at J, with 7 bases between. The CDR3 has 13 residues. CDR3 region: CASSYSTNEKLFF. CDR3 bases: TGTGCCAGCAGCTACTCTACTAATGAAAAACTGTTTTTT. Filled out from reference TRBV28 and TRBJ1-4, the complete variable domain reads DVKVTQSSRYLVKRTGEKVFLECVQDMDHENMFWYRQDPGLGLRLIYFSYDVKMKEKGDIPEGYSVSREKKERFSLILESASTNQTSMYLCASSYSTNEKLFFGSGTQLSVL.

The chain carries TRBV7-2 and TRBJ2-7; D uncertain. The CDR3 loop spans 15 amino acids. With 1 base removed from V and 0 bases from J, the gap between germline ends came to 10 bases. CDR1 is SGHTA, CDR2 FQGNSA, per germline. The CDR3, as DNA: TGTGCCAGCAGCTTAGAGGTTGGTAGCTCCTACGAGCAGTACTTC. Translated: CASSLEVGSSYEQYF.

CDR3 nucleotide sequence: TGTGCCAGCAGTGAGGGCCTTCTCATCCAGCCCCAGCATTTT. Its translation: CASSEGLLIQPQHF. V is TRBV28 and J is TRBJ1-5; D gene ambiguous. Trimming pared 5 bases from V and 7 bases from J, leaving 15 bases between. The CDR3 runs 14 residues. CDR1 and CDR2 (germline): MDHEN, SYDVKM.

The rearrangement uses TRBV10-3 and TRBJ2-7, with 7 bases aligning to TRBD2. Trimming at V came to 2 bases and at J to 5 bases, leaving 3 bases not matched to a gene. The CDR3 contains 13 residues. Germline V CDR1 and CDR2: ENHRY, SYGVKD. DNA of the CDR3: TGTGCCATCAGTGAGGCGCGGGAGAACGAGCAGTACTTC. Its protein is CAISEARENEQYF.

The CDR3 loop reads CSASPSSGQRDTQYF. The CDR3 DNA sequence: TGCAGTGCTAGTCCGTCTAGCGGGCAAAGAGATACGCAGTATTTT. This chain joins TRBV20-1 and TRBJ2-3; TRBD2 agrees at 8 bases. Germline CDR1 is DFQATT and CDR2 is SNEGSKA (reference sequence). J lost 5 bases, V lost 3 bases, and 10 bases had no gene match. This CDR3 region has 15 residues.

V gene TRBV2 combines with J gene TRBJ1-5; TRBD1 matches 7 bases. Germline CDR1 reads SNHLY; CDR2 reads FYNNEI. V was clipped by 5 bases and J by 5 bases; unmatched bases: 3. This CDR3 has 13 residues. In DNA, the CDR3 is TGTGCCAGCAGTTACAGGGGTGATCAGCCCCAGCATTTT. It translates to CASSYRGDQPQHF.

This chain joins TRBV7-2 and TRBJ1-6; D is unclear. The V gene's germline CDR1 is SGHTA and CDR2 FQGNSA. V lost 5 bases and J lost 5, with 7 bases in between. This CDR3 contains 13 residues. CDR3 sequence (DNA): TGTGCCAGCAGCCCACGAAATAATTCACCCCTCCACTTT. Its translation: CASSPRNNSPLHF.

This clone was detected only once. One end of the junction fails to match germline, which may point to a read error. The chain is built from TRBV7-7 and TRBJ2-2; D remains ambiguous. CDR1 SSHAT and CDR2 FNYEAQ come from the germline V gene (reference sequence). The CDR3 is 12 residues long. CDR3 residues: CASSLGAGELFF. CDR3 in DNA: TGTGCTAGCAGCTTAGGTGCCGGGGAGCTGTTTTTT.

The V call is TRBV12-3 or TRBV12-4, the J call TRBJ1-1; tentative D call: TRBD1 (5 bases). V was trimmed by 6 bases and J by 7 bases, leaving 15 bases between them. The CDR3 length is 13 residues. CDR3 coding DNA: TGTGCCAGCAGACAATTAAGGGGCGGTGAAGCTTTCTTT. This sequence encodes CASRQLRGGEAFF.

The J gene is TRBJ1-2, the V gene TRBV6-5; possibly TRBD1 for D (6 bases). Germline V gene data show CDR1 as MNHEY and CDR2 as SVGAGI. The CDR3 has 10 amino acids. Trimming took off 7 bases at V and 6 bases at J, with 6 bases between the two ends. The CDR3 protein is CASKGDGYTF. The CDR3 DNA reads TGTGCCAGCAAGGGGGATGGCTACACCTTC.

The chain joins TRBV20-1 to TRBJ2-7; 7 bases map to TRBD1. V lost 3 bases and J lost 4; bases outside the gene matches: 6. Germline CDR1 and CDR2: DFQATT and SNEGSKA (reference sequence). The CDR3 totals 13 residues. CDR3 residues: CSASLGGGYEQYF. In nucleotides, the CDR3 is TGCAGTGCTAGTTTAGGGGGCGGGTACGAGCAGTACTTC.

In DNA, the CDR3 is TGTGCCCCTACTTGCGCGGGAGTGGTCAATGAGCAGTTCTTC. Translation: CAPTCAGVVNEQFF. The chain carries TRBV24-1 and TRBJ2-1; 7 positions agree with TRBD2. V lost 12 bases to trimming and J lost 6 bases; unmatched junction nucleotides: 13. The length of the CDR3 is 14 residues. Germline V gene lookup returns CDR1 KGHDR and CDR2 SFDVKD.